The T cell receptor beta chain under discussion was sequenced for a study of breast tumors, draining lymph nodes, adjacent tissues. Overall study results and limits: Findings are consistent with lymph node origin and intratumoral expansion of most tumor T cells. The lymph node origin of tumor T cells was framed as consistent with a hypothesis, not demonstrated. Tumors had less TCR diversity than lymph nodes, more than nontumor tissue.

TCRdb reanalysed the multiplex PCR reads using MiXCR and keeps one entry per CDR3 protein. The data contain roughly 130,000 distinct CDR3 sequences, 32% of them singletons. The junction had 6 bases not matched to a gene; V was cut back by 0 bases and J by 7 bases. The CDR3 has 15 residues. Germline CDR1 and CDR2: DFQATT and SNEGSKA (reference sequence). Concerning this clonotype itself: Its antigen is not identified.

Breast cancer patients provided tissue from their axillary draining lymph nodes. The genes are TRBV20-1 and TRBJ1-6; the match to TRBD1 covers 7 bases. The clonotype was recovered from a female donor with breast cancer. Some clones in this sample may be carry-over from other donors' samples. The specimen was axillary lymph node tissue. Here the CDR3 DNA reads TGCAGTGCTAGAGAGACAGGGACCACAAATTCACCCCTCCACTTT. It codes for CSARETGTTNSPLHF.